The 14 T cell receptor beta chains below were found in one sample sequenced in a study of T cell clonality in common variable immunodeficiency. Method: immunoSEQ multiplex PCR; TCRdb's copy keeps in-frame clones and lacks some. Altogether tens of thousands of clones were found in the sample, and no singletons occur. Sequences were obtained from peripheral blood mononuclear cells. Receptor source: a person aged 18 to 75 in good health.

This clone was found many times. Read data end 3 residues before the CDR3 end; the end is taken from the germline J gene. This chain uses TRBV16 with TRBJ1-4; D unclear. Per germline, CDR1 KGHSY and CDR2 FQNENV. The CDR3 runs to 11 residues. Trimming left V 4 bases short and J 7 bases short, with 4 bases between. The CDR3: CASSLSEKLFF. The sequenced part of the CDR3 DNA is TGTGCCAGCAGCCTTAGTGAAAAA.

This clone was observed at least ten times. Read coverage stops 3 residues before the CDR3 terminus; the germline J gene supplies the remainder. The V gene is TRBV15, the J gene TRBJ1-2; D is unresolved. This CDR3 has 13 amino acids. Germline loops: CDR1 LNHNV, CDR2 YYDKDF (reference sequence). V was pared by 5 bases and J by 4 bases, with 11 bases between. The chain's CDR3 is CATSPEGSYGYTF. Partial CDR3 DNA: TGTGCCACCAGCCCGGAGGGTAGCTATGGC.

This clone was detected many times. The read ends 3 residues shy of where the CDR3 ends; the end is completed using the germline J gene. The chain joins TRBV30 to TRBJ1-1, with D possibly matching TRBD1 (5 bases). The germline gives CDR1 GTSNPN, CDR2 SVGIG (reference sequence). This CDR3 has 16 residues. The V end was cut by 1 base, the J end by 1 base, with 16 bases between. CDR3 region: CAWSADDTGRNTEAFF. The part of the CDR3 DNA that was read is TGTGCCTGGAGTGCCGATGATACAGGTCGGAACACTGAA.

There are many counts of this clone. The read terminates 3 residues before the CDR3 end, so the remaining end is supplied by the germline J gene. The chain has TRBV7-8 and TRBJ2-7; D gene unclear. The CDR3 sequence is 12 residues long. V lost 6 bases and J 5 bases, leaving 11 bases between the germline ends. CDR1 is SGHVS, CDR2 FQNEAQ, per germline. The sequenced CDR3 bases are TGTGCCAGCAGATCAGGTTGGGACGAG. Its protein is CASRSGWDE. The whole CDR3 is CASRSGWDEQYF.

The sample holds many counts of this clone. The CDR3 is cut off 3 residues early in the read; its end comes from the germline J gene. The V call is TRBV7-8, the J call TRBJ2-3; 11 bases agree with TRBD2. This CDR3 contains 15 residues. The germline gives CDR1 SGHVS, CDR2 FQNEAQ. Unmatched junction bases numbered 3, after V lost 5 bases and J lost 2 bases. CDR3 bases read: TGTGCCAGCAGCCCTAGCGGGGGGTTCACAGATACG. Translation: CASSPSGGFTDT. The whole CDR3 sequence is CASSPSGGFTDTQYF.

This clone was counted many times. The sequence runs out 3 residues before the end of the CDR3; the remainder is reconstructed from the germline J gene. V usage is TRBV20-1 and J usage is TRBJ1-2; 8 nucleotides line up with TRBD1. The V and J ends lost 0 bases and 6 bases, in that order; junction bases with no gene match: 9. The germline V gene has CDR1 DFQATT and CDR2 SNEGSKA (reference sequence). The CDR3 has 15 residues. The CDR3 protein is CSARDARRGQDGYTF. The covered CDR3 bases are TGCAGTGCTAGAGATGCGCGCAGGGGGCAGGATGGC.

This clone was detected a few times. Here the CDR3 reads CSVETADYEQYF. The sequenced CDR3 bases are TGCAGCGTTGAAACGGCGGACTACGAG. This chain connects TRBV29-1 to TRBJ2-7; no definite D call. The read terminates 3 residues ahead of where the CDR3 ends, so the germline J gene completes it. This CDR3 contains 12 residues. The V and J ends lost 2 bases and 3 bases respectively, with 8 bases between them. Germline values: CDR1 SQVTM, CDR2 ANQGSEA.

This clone was counted many times. The CDR3 is cut off 3 residues early in the read; its end comes from the germline J gene. This rearrangement joins TRBV2 to TRBJ2-7; 9 bases agree with TRBD1. CDR1 and CDR2 from the germline V gene are SNHLY and FYNNEI. The V and J ends lost 6 bases and 0 bases, in that order; junction bases with no gene match: 6. There are 15 residues in the CDR3. The CDR3 loop is CASSAQGAVSYEQYF. Partial CDR3 DNA: TGTGCCAGCAGCGCACAGGGGGCCGTCTCCTACGAG.

This clone was seen ten or more times. The read comes to an end 3 residues before the CDR3 does, leaving the germline J gene to fill in the end. V gene TRBV28 combines with J gene TRBJ2-5, with TRBD2 identical over 7 bases. Germline-derived CDR1 and CDR2 are MDHEN and SYDVKM. V trimming: 6 bases; J trimming: 5 bases; junction bases outside the gene matches: 9. CDR3 length: 14 amino acids. CDR3 protein: CASRTGLPSETQYF. The covered CDR3 bases are TGTGCCAGCAGGACGGGACTACCGTCCGAGACC.

Many counts were recorded for this clone. The CDR3 end lies 3 residues beyond the end of the read and is filled in from the germline J gene. The chain carries TRBV19 and TRBJ2-2; 11 nucleotides agree with TRBD1. CDR3 length: 17 residues. CDR1 is LNHDA, CDR2 SQIVND, per germline (reference sequence). V dropped 4 bases and J dropped 4; count of bases not matched to a gene: 8. The CDR3 loop reads CASSTRGQGVGTGELFF. The sequenced CDR3 bases are TGTGCCAGTAGTACGAGGGGACAGGGGGTTGGCACCGGGGAG.

This clone was recorded many times. The CDR3 extends 3 residues past the end of the read, so its final part is completed from the germline J gene. The chain carries TRBV20-1 and TRBJ1-5, with 9 bases fitting TRBD1. J lost 5 bases, V lost 5 bases, and 7 bases had no gene match. Germline V gene sequence: CDR1 DFQATT, CDR2 SNEGSKA (reference sequence). The CDR3 spans 14 residues. CDR3 protein: CSALGTGYHQPQHF. The CDR3 DNA, read in part, is TGCAGTGCTTTAGGGACAGGGTATCATCAGCCC.

This clone has ten or more counts. The read ends 3 residues early relative to the CDR3; the germline J gene fills the gap. This chain uses TRBV7-6 with TRBJ1-3; D may be TRBD1 (5 bases). V dropped 4 bases and J dropped 4 bases, with 20 bases sitting between them. Germline V gives CDR1 SGHVS, CDR2 FNYEAQ. The CDR3 extends over 17 amino acids. Here the CDR3 reads CASSSPGEGHRGNTIYF. CDR3 DNA, as far as it was read: TGTGCCAGCAGCTCACCCGGCGAGGGCCACAGGGGAAACACC. Supplemented by reference TRBV7-6 and TRBJ1-3, the full variable domain reads GAGVSQSPRYKVTKRGQDVALRCDPISGHVSLYWYRQALGQGPEFLTYFNYEAQQDKSGLPNDRFSAERPEGSISTLTIQRTEQRDSAMYRCASSSPGEGHRGNTIYFGEGSWLTVV.

This clone was recorded at least ten times. The read is 3 residues too short to cover the CDR3 end, so that end is filled in from the germline J gene. J is TRBJ2-3 and V is TRBV9; D is tentatively TRBD1 or TRBD2 (5 bases each). Germline V lookup: CDR1 SGDLS, CDR2 YYNGEE. This CDR3 spans 15 amino acids. Trimming removed 4 bases at V and 2 bases at J, with 14 bases between. The part of the CDR3 DNA that was read is TGTGCCAGCAGCACAGGAACGGGATACACAGATACG. It is translated as CASSTGTGYTDT. The full CDR3 is CASSTGTGYTDTQYF.

Only a few counts were recorded for this clone. From the germline J gene comes the end of the CDR3, since the read stops 3 residues before it. This rearrangement joins TRBV2 to TRBJ2-7; a possible D gene is TRBD1 (5 bases). CDR1 is SNHLY, CDR2 FYNNEI, per germline. The CDR3 is 16 residues long. V lost 1 base and J 3 bases, leaving 16 bases between the germline ends. The CDR3 DNA, read in part, is TGTGCCAGCAGTGAAGTGGCCCCGGACAAGGACTACGAG. This sequence encodes CASSEVAPDKDYE. The entire CDR3 is CASSEVAPDKDYEQYF.